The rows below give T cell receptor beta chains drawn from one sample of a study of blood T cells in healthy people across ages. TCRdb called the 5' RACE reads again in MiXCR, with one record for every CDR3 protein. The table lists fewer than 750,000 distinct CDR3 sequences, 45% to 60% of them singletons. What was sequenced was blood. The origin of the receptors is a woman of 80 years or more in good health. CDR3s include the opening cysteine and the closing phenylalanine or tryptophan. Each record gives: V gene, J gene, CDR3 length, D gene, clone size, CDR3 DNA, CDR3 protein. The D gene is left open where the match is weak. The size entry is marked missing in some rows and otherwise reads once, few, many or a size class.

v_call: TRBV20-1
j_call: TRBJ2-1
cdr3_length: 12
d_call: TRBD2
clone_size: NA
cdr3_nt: TGCAGTGCTCGTAGCGGGGTCAATGAGCAGTTCTTC
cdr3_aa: CSARSGVNEQFF

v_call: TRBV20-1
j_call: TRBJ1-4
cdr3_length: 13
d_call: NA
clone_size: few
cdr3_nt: TGCAGTGCTAGTGAGGGGGGTGATGAAAAACTGTTTTTT
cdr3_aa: CSASEGGDEKLFF

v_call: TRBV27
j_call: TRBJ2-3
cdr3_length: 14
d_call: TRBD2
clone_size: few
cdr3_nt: TGTGCCAGCAGTTTAATGGGACTAACAGATACGCAGTATTTT
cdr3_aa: CASSLMGLTDTQYF

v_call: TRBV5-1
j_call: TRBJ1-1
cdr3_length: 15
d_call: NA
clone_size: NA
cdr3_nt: TGCGCCAGCAGCTTTGTACGGAAGGGAAGCACTGAAGCTTTCTTT
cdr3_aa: CASSFVRKGSTEAFF

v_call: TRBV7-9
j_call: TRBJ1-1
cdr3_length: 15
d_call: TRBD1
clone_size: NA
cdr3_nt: TGTGCCAGCAGCTTATCTGAACAGGGGGTTACTGAAGCTTTCTTT
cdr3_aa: CASSLSEQGVTEAFF

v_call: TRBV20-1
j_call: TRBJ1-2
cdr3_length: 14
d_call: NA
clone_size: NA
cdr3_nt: TGCAGTGCTAGAGGGACGGACAGAAACTATGGCTACACCTTC
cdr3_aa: CSARGTDRNYGYTF

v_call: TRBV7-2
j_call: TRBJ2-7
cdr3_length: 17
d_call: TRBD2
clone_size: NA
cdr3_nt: TGTGCCAGCAGCCCTAGCGGGAGTAGGGACCGGTTCTACGAGCAGTACTTC
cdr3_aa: CASSPSGSRDRFYEQYF

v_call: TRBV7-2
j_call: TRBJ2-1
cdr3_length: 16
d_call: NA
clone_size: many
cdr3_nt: TGTGCCAGCAGCTTATTAGGAGTTCGCTTGGGGAATGAGCAGTTCTTC
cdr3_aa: CASSLLGVRLGNEQFF

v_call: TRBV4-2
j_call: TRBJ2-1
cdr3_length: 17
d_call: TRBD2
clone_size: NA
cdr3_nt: TGTGCCAGCAGCCAAGACACTTCGCGGGGGGGCCTAGGAGAGCAGTTCTTC
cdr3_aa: CASSQDTSRGGLGEQFF

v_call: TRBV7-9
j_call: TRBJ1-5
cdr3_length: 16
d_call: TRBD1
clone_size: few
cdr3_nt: TGTGCCAGCAGCTTAGATACAGGGGCGATCAATCAGCCCCAGCATTTT
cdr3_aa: CASSLDTGAINQPQHF

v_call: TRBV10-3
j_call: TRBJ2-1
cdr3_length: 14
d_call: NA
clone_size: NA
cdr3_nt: TGTGCCATCAGGTCAGGACGGGAGTCGGATGAGCAGTTCTTC
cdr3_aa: CAIRSGRESDEQFF

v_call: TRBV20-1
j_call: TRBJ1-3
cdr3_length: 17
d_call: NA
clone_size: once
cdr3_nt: TGCAGTGCTAGAGATGATGGTAGGAACCCCTCTGGAAACACCATATATTTT
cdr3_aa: CSARDDGRNPSGNTIYF

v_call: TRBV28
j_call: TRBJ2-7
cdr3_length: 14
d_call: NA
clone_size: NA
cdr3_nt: TGTGCCAGCAGCGGGGGTATCCCCTCCTACGAGCAGTACTTC
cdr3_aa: CASSGGIPSYEQYF

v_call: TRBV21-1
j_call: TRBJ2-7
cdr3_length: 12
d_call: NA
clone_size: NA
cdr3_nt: TGTGCCAGCAGCAAGTCAGTTTACGAGCAGTACTTC
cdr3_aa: CASSKSVYEQYF

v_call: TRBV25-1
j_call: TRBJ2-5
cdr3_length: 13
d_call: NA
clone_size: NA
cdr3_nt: TGTGCCAGCAGTGAATACAGGCAAGAGACCCAGTACTTC
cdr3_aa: CASSEYRQETQYF

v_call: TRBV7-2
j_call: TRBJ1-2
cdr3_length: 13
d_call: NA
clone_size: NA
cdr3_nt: TGTGCCAGCAGCTTATGGACAGAGGGAGGCTACACCTTC
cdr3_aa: CASSLWTEGGYTF

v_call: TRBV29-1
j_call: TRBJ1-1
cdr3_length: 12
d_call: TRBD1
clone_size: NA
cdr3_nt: TGCAGCGTTGACACCGGGACAGGGAAAGCTTTCTTT
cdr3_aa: CSVDTGTGKAFF

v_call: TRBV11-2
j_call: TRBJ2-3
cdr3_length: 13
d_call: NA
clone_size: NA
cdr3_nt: TGTGCCAGCAGCTTAGGGAGGGGGCCTACGCAGTATTTT
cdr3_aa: CASSLGRGPTQYF

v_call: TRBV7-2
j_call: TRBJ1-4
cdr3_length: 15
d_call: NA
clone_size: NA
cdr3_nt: TGTGCCAGCAGCCGACAGGCGACAACTAATGAAAAACTGTTTTTT
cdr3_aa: CASSRQATTNEKLFF

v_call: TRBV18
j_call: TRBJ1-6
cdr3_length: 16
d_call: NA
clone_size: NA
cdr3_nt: TGTGCCAGCTCACCGCTTTCAGGACGGCTAAATTCACCCCTCCACTTT
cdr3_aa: CASSPLSGRLNSPLHF

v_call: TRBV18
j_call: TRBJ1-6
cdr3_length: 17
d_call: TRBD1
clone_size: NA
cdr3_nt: TGTGCCAGCTCACCACCGTTCAGGACAGGGCGAAATTCACCCCTCCACTTT
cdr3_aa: CASSPPFRTGRNSPLHF

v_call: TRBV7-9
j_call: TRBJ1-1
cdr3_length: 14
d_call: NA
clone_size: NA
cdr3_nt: TGTGCCAGCAGCTTACGAGGGGAGGGCACTGAAGCTTTCTTT
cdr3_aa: CASSLRGEGTEAFF

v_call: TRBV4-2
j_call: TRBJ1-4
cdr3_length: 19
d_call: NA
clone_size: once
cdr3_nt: TGTGCCAGCAGCCAAGATACAATCCAGGGCTCTAACCTAAGGAAAAAACTGTTTTTT
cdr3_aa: CASSQDTIQGSNLRKKLFF

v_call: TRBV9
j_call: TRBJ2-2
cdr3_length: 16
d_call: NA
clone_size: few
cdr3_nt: TGTGCCAGCAGCGCCTCGGGACATCCGAACACCGGGGAGCTGTTTTTT
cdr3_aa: CASSASGHPNTGELFF

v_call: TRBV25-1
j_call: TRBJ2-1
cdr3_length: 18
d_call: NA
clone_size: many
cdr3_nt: TGTGCCAGCAGTTACCAAGGGGGGGGGCCTCGCTCCTACAATGAGCAGTTCTTC
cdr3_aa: CASSYQGGGPRSYNEQFF

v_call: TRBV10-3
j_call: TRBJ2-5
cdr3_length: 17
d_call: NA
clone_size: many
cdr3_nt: TGTGCCATCAGTGAGTCGCCTTCGAGGACCACGAGTTTGGGGCAGTACTTC
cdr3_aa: CAISESPSRTTSLGQYF

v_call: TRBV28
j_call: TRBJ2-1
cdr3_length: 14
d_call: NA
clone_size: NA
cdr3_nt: TGTGCCAGCAGTTCTATCAGGACTCCGAATGAGCAGTTCTTC
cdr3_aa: CASSSIRTPNEQFF

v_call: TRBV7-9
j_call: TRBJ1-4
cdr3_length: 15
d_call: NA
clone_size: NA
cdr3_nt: TGTGCCAGCAGCCCGGCCTATCAAGGGAATGAAAAACTGTTTTTT
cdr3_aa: CASSPAYQGNEKLFF

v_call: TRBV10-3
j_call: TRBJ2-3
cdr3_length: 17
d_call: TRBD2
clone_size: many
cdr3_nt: TGTGCCATCAGTGAGCTGAGCCCGGGACTAGCGGCAGATACGCAGTATTTT
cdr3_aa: CAISELSPGLAADTQYF

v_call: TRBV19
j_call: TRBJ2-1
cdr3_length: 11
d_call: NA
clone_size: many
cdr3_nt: TGTGCCAGTACTCGGGGGAATGAGCAGTTCTTC
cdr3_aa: CASTRGNEQFF

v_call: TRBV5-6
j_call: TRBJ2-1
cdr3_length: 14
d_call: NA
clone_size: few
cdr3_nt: TGTGCCAGCCTGGTTTGCCCCGGTGGGAATGAGCAGTTCTTC
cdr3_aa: CASLVCPGGNEQFF

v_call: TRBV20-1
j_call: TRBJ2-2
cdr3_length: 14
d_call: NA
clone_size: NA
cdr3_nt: TGCAGTGCTAGGGCTAGCGATAACACCGGGGAGCTGTTTTTT
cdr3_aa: CSARASDNTGELFF

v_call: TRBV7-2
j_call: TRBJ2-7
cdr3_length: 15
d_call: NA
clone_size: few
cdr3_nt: TGTGCCAGCAGCCGCGATTCTAGCTCCTACAATGAGCAGTACTTC
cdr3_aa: CASSRDSSSYNEQYF

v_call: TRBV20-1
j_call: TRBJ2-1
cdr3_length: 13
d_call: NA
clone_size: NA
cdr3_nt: TGCAGTGCTAGAGTGGGCAGGTCCGATGAGCAGTTCTTC
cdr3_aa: CSARVGRSDEQFF

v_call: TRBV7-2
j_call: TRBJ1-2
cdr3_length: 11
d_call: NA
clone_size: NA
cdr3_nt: TGTCGGATTGGGTCTTCTAAAGGCTACACCTTC
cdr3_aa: CRIGSSKGYTF

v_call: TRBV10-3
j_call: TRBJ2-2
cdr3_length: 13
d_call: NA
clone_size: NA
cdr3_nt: TGTGCCATCGGGTCGGGGGACACCGGGGAGCTGTTTTTT
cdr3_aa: CAIGSGDTGELFF

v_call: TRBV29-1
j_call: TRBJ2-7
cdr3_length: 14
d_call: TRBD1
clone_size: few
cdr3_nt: TGCAGCGTTGAAGATCCCACAGGGGCGAACGAGCAGTACTTC
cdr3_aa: CSVEDPTGANEQYF

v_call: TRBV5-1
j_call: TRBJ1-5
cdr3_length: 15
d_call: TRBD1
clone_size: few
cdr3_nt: TGCGCCAGCAGACCTGGGACAGGCTGGGATCAGCCCCAGCATTTT
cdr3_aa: CASRPGTGWDQPQHF

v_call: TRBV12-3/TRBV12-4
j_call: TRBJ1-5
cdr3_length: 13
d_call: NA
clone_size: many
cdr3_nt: TGTGCCAGCAGCACAGGGAGGAATCAGCCCCAGCATTTT
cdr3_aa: CASSTGRNQPQHF

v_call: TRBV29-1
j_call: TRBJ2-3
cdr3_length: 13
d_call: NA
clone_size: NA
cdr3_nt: TGCAGCGTTGGGTCGGACGGAACAGATACGCAGTATTTT
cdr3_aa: CSVGSDGTDTQYF

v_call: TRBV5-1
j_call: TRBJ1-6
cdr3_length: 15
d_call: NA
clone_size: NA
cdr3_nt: TGCGCCAGCAGCTTTCAGGGGCAGTATAATTCACCCCTCCACTTT
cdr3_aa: CASSFQGQYNSPLHF

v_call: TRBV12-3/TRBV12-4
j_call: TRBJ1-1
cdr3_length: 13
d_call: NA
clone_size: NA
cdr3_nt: TGTGCCAGCAGGCTTCAGAAGAACACTGAAGCTTTCTTT
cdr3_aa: CASRLQKNTEAFF

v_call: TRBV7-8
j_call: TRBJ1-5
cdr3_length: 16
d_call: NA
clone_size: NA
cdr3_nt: TGTGCCAGCAGCTCCTCAGCAGGGAACCTTAATCAGCCCCAGCATTTT
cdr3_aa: CASSSSAGNLNQPQHF

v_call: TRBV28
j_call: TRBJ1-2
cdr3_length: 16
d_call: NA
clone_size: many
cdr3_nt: TGTGCCAGCAGTTTATGGAACGCAGGGGAGAGGAATGGCTACACCTTC
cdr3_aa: CASSLWNAGERNGYTF

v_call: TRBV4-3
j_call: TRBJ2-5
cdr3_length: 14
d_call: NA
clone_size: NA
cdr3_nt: TGCGCCAGCAGCCACGGCACGGCCTTGGGGACCCAGTACTTC
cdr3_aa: CASSHGTALGTQYF

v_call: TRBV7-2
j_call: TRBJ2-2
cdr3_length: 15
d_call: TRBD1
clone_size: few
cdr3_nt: TGTGCCAGCAGCTTAGACCAACAGGGGAACCGGGAGCTGTTTTTT
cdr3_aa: CASSLDQQGNRELFF

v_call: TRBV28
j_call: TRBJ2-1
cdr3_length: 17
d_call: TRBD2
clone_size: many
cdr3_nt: TGTGCCAGCAGTTTGTCCAAACTAGCGTTATCCTACAATGAGCAGTTCTTC
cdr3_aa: CASSLSKLALSYNEQFF

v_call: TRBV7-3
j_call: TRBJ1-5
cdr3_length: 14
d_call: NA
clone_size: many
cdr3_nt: TGTGCCAGCAGCTTACAACAGGGCAATCAGCCCCAGCATTTT
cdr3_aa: CASSLQQGNQPQHF

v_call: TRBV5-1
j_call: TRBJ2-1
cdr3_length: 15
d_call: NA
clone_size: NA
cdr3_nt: TGCGCCGGCAGCTTTAAGGGGACTTCTGACAATGAGCAGTTCTTC
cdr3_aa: CAGSFKGTSDNEQFF

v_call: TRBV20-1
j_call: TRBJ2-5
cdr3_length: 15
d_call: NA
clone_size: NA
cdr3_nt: TGCAGTTGTTTGCGCAACATCAACAGTCAAGAGACCCAGTACTTC
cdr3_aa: CSCLRNINSQETQYF

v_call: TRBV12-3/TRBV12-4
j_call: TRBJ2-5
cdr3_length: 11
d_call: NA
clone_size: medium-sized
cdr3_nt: TGTGCCAGCAGTTTAAGAGAGACCCAGTACTTC
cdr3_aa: CASSLRETQYF

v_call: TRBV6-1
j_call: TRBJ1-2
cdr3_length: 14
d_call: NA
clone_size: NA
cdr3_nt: TGTGCCAGCAGTGAAGAGGCAGGTCCATATGGCTACACCTTC
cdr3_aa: CASSEEAGPYGYTF

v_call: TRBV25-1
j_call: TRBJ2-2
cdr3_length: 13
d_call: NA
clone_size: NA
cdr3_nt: TGTGCCAGCAGTGATAAGGGGCACGGGGAGCTGTTTTTT
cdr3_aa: CASSDKGHGELFF